A single sample gave rise to the 8 T cell receptor beta chains below, sequenced in a study of Tregs in tolerant kidney transplant recipients. Assay: immunoSEQ multiplex PCR; the TCRdb copy retains only in-frame clones and omits some. The data contain around 230,000 clones, approximately 83% of them seen just once; the ten biggest clones take up approximately 0.69%. Sequenced sample: CD4+ T cells from blood. The origin of the receptors is a human donor in good health.

The chain has TRBV11-3 and TRBJ2-5; D might be TRBD2 (5 bases). The V gene's germline CDR1 is SGHNT and CDR2 YENEEA. CDR3 length equals 14 residues. The V end lost 1 base, the J end lost 7 bases, and 13 bases lay between the germline ends. The CDR3 sequence is CASSLAGFEGTQYF. In DNA, the CDR3 is TGTGCCAGCAGCTTAGCCGGGTTCGAGGGGACCCAGTACTTC. The variable domain in full, completed from reference TRBV11-3 and TRBJ2-5, reads EAGVVQSPRYKIIEKKQPVAFWCNPISGHNTLYWYLQNLGQGPELLIRYENEEAVDDSQLPKDRFSAERLKGVDSTLKIQPAELGDSAVYLCASSLAGFEGTQYFGPGTRLLVL.

The chain is built from TRBV5-1 and TRBJ2-3, with TRBD1 as a possible D gene (5 bases). The CDR3 has 14 residues. Germline V gene data show CDR1 as SGHRS and CDR2 as YFSETQ. Trimming cost V 1 base and J 3 bases, with 9 bases left between them. CDR3 in amino acids: CASSLQPGTDTQYF. CDR3 nucleotide sequence: TGCGCCAGCAGCTTGCAGCCAGGGACAGATACGCAGTATTTT.

In this sample, this clone turned up a few times. The chain combines TRBV19 with TRBJ1-6, with D uncertain. V lost 5 bases to trimming and J lost 7 bases, with 15 bases between them. Germline V lookup: CDR1 LNHDA, CDR2 SQIVND (reference sequence). This CDR3 contains 15 residues. The CDR3 DNA reads TGTGCCAGTAGTGCCCCCGGACTAGGGAATTCACCCCTCCACTTT. Encoded protein: CASSAPGLGNSPLHF.

The CDR3 sequence: CASSIVLYSNQPQHF. For the CDR3, the DNA is TGTGCCAGTAGTATAGTACTATATAGCAATCAGCCCCAGCATTTT. This chain uses TRBV19 with TRBJ1-5; D is unclear. CDR1 is LNHDA and CDR2 is SQIVND in the germline V gene (reference sequence). The V gene lost 1 base and the J gene lost 0 bases, with 7 bases spanning the gap. The CDR3 contains 15 residues.

This chain joins TRBV11-2 and TRBJ2-2, with D uncertain. Germline V gives CDR1 SGHAT, CDR2 FQNNGV. CDR3 length equals 12 residues. With 8 bases removed from V and 6 bases from J, the gap between germline ends came to 10 bases. This CDR3 is CASANSPGELFF. In nucleotides, the CDR3 is TGTGCCAGCGCAAACAGTCCCGGGGAGCTGTTTTTT.

This rearrangement joins TRBV5-1 to TRBJ2-3, with a weak D call TRBD2 (6 bases). This CDR3 contains 16 residues. Trimming left V 1 base short and J 1 base short, with 13 bases between. The germline V gene has CDR1 SGHRS and CDR2 YFSETQ. Written as DNA, the CDR3 is TGCGCCAGCAGCTTGAAGGTCGGGGGTGGCACAGATACGCAGTATTTT. This encodes CASSLKVGGGTDTQYF.

This clone was recorded a few times. This chain joins TRBV6-1 and TRBJ1-4, with D hard to call. V lost 0 bases and J lost 0, with 8 bases in between. The CDR3 is 16 residues long. From germline, CDR1 is MNHNS and CDR2 SASEGT. CDR3 sequence reads: CASSEALSATNEKLFF. CDR3 DNA: TGTGCCAGCAGTGAAGCTTTGAGTGCAACTAATGAAAAACTGTTTTTT.

Concerning this clone: Its ends do not fully match the called genes, so a read error is possible. The chain has TRBV9 and TRBJ1-2; weak D call: TRBD1 (5 bases). Germline V lookup: CDR1 SGDLS, CDR2 YYNGEE. This CDR3 is built from 12 residues. This CDR3 reads CASSVATGDPGF. In DNA form, the CDR3 reads TGTGCCAGCAGCGTAGCTACGGGGGACCCCGGCTTC.